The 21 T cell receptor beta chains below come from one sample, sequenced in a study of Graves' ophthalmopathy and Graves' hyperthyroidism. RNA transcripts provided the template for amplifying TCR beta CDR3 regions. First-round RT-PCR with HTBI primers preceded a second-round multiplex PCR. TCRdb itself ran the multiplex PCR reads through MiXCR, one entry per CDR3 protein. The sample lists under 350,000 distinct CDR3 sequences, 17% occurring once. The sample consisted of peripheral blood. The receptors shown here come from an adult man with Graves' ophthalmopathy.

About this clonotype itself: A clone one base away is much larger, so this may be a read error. This CDR3 is CSVRSQIQETQYF. For the CDR3, the DNA is TGCAGCGTCCGCTCCCAAATCCAAGAGACCCAGTACTTC. This rearrangement joins TRBV29-1 to TRBJ2-5; no clear D. This CDR3 is built from 13 residues. Trimming cost V 6 bases and J 1 base, with 12 bases left between them. Germline-derived CDR1 and CDR2 are SQVTM and ANQGSEA. The full variable domain, its missing parts supplied by reference TRBV29-1 and TRBJ2-5, is SAVISQKPSRDICQRGTSLTIQCQVDSQVTMMFWYRQQPGQSLTLIATANQGSEATYESGFVIDKFPISRPNLTFSTLTVSNMSPEDSSIYLCSVRSQIQETQYFGPGTRLLVL.

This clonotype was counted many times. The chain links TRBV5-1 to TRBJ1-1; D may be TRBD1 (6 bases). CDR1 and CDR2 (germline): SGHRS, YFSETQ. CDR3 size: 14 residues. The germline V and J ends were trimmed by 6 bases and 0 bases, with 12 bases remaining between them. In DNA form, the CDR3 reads TGCGCCAGCAAGGACAGCCCGTTGAACACTGAAGCTTTCTTT. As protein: CASKDSPLNTEAFF.

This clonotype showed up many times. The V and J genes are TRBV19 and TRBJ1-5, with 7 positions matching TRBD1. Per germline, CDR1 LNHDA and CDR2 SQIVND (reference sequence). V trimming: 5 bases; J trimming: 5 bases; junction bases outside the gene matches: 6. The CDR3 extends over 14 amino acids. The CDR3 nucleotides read TGTGCCAGTAGTCAGAGACAGGGCCATCAGCCCCAGCATTTT. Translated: CASSQRQGHQPQHF.

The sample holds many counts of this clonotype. The CDR3, as DNA: TGTGCCAGCAGTTATGACGCAGCCAGGGGCACCGGGGAGCTGTTTTTT. Its protein product is CASSYDAARGTGELFF. The gene calls are TRBV28 and TRBJ2-2, with D possibly matching TRBD1 (6 bases). Germline V gene data show CDR1 as MDHEN and CDR2 as SYDVKM. Trimming took off 4 bases at V and 4 bases at J, with 16 bases between the two ends. The CDR3 totals 16 residues.

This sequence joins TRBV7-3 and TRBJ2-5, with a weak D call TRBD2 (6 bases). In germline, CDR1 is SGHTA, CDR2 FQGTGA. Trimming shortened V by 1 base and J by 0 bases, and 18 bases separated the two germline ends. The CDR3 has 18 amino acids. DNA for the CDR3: TGTGCCAGCAGCTTAAAGTTAGCGGCAGGGACGTACCAAGAGACCCAGTACTTC. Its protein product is CASSLKLAAGTYQETQYF.

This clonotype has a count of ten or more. CDR3 nucleotides: TGTGCCAGCAGCTCCGGGACACCGAGGCTTGGCTACACCTTC. Translated: CASSSGTPRLGYTF. This sequence joins TRBV11-1 and TRBJ1-2, with D perhaps TRBD1 (6 bases). The CDR3 consists of 14 residues. Trimming shortened V by 4 bases and J by 7 bases, and 16 bases separated the two germline ends. The V gene's germline CDR1 is SGHAT and CDR2 FQDESV (reference sequence).

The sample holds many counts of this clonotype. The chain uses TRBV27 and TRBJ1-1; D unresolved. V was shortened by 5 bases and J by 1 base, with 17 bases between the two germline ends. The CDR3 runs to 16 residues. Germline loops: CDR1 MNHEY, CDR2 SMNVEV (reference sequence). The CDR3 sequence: CASSEAGLPGNTEAFF. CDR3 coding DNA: TGTGCCAGCAGTGAGGCCGGACTGCCGGGGAACACTGAAGCTTTCTTT.

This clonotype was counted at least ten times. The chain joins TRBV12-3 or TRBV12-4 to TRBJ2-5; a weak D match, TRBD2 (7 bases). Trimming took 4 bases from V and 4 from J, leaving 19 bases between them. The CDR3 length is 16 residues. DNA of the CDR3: TGTGCCAGCAGTTCCGGGGGGTCAGGGGTATTAGAGACCCAGTACTTC. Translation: CASSSGGSGVLETQYF.

CDR3 loop: CASSQDVGVQETQYF. The CDR3 DNA reads TGTGCCAGCAGCCAAGATGTAGGGGTACAAGAGACCCAGTACTTC. The genes are TRBV3-1 and TRBJ2-5, with D possibly being TRBD1 (5 bases). The germline V gene encodes CDR1 LGHDT and CDR2 YNNKEL (reference sequence). This CDR3 region has 15 residues. Trimming pared 0 bases from V and 2 bases from J, leaving 10 bases between.

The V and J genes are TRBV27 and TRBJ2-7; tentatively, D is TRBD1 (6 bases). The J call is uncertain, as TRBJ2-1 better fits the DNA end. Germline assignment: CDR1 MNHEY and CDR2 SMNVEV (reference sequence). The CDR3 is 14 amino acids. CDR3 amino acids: CASPAQDRDREQFF. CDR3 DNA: TGTGCCAGCCCCGCCCAGGACAGAGATCGGGAGCAGTTCTTC.

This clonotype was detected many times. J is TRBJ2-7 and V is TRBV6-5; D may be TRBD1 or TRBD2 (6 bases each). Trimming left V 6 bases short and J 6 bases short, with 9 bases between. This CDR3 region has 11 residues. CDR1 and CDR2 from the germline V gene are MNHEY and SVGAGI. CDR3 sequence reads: CASRRDIEQYF. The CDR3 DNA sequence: TGTGCCAGCAGGCGGGACATCGAGCAGTACTTC.

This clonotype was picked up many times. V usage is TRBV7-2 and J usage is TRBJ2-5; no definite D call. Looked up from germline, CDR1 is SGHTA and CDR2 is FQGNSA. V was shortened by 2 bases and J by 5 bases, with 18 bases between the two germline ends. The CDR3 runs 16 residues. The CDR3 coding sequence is TGTGCCAGCAGCTTAATGGGTAGCCGGAATGGGGAGACCCAGTACTTC. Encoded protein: CASSLMGSRNGETQYF.

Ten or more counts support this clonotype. CDR3 sequence reads: CATSVQGAYSYEQYF. In DNA form, the CDR3 reads TGTGCCACCAGCGTACAGGGGGCATACTCCTACGAGCAGTACTTC. The V call is TRBV15, the J call TRBJ2-7; 9 nucleotides line up with TRBD1. The V gene end was trimmed by 5 bases and the J gene end by 0 bases; junction bases not matched to a gene: 5. The V gene's germline CDR1 is LNHNV and CDR2 YYDKDF (reference sequence). The CDR3 covers 15 residues. Together with reference TRBV15 and TRBJ2-7, the CDR3 gives the full variable domain: DAMVIQNPRYQVTQFGKPVTLSCSQTLNHNVMYWYQQKSSQAPKLLFHYYDKDFNNEADTPDNFQSRRPNTSFCFLDIRSPGLGDTAMYLCATSVQGAYSYEQYFGPGTRLTVT.

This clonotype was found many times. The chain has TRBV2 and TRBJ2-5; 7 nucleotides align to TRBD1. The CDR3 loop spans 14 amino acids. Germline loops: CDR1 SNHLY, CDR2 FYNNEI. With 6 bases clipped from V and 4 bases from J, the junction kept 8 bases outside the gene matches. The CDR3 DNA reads TGTGCCAGCAGGAACTACAGGGGTGGAGAGACCCAGTACTTC. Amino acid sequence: CASRNYRGGETQYF. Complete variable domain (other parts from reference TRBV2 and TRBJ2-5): EPEVTQTPSHQVTQMGQEVILRCVPISNHLYFYWYRQILGQKVEFLVSFYNNEISEKSEIFDDQFSVERPDGSNFTLKIRSTKLEDSAMYFCASRNYRGGETQYFGPGTRLLVL.

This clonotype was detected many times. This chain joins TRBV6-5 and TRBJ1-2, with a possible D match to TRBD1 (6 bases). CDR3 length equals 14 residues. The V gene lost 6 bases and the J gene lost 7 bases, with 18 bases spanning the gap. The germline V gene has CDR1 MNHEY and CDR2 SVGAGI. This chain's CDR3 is CASSPRAGESGYTF. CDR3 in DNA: TGTGCCAGCAGCCCCCGGGCAGGGGAGAGTGGCTACACCTTC.

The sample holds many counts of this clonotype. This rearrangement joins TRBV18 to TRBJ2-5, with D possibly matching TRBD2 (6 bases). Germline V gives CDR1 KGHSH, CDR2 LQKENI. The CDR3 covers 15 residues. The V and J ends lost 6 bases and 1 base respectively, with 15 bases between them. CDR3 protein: CASSRDRGIQETQYF. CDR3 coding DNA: TGTGCCAGCTCTCGAGATCGGGGGATCCAAGAGACCCAGTACTTC.

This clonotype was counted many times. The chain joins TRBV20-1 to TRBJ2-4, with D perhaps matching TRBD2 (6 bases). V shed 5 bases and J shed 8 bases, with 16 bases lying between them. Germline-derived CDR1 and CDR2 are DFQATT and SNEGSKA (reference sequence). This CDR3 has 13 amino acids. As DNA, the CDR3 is TGCAGTGCTCTACCGGGGGATAAGTACATTCAGTACTTC. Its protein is CSALPGDKYIQYF.

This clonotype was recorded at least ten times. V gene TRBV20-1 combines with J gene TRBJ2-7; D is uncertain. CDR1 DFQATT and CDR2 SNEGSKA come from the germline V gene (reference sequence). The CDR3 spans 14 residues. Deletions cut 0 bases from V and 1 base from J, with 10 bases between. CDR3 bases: TGCAGTGCTAGAGAGCCGGACGGATCCTACGAGCAGTACTTC. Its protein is CSAREPDGSYEQYF.

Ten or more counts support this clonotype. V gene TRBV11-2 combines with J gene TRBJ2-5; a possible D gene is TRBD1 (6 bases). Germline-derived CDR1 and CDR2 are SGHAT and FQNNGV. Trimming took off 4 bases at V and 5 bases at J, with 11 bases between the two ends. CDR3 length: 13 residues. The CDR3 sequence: CASSSRGIETQYF. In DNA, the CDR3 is TGTGCCAGCAGCTCGAGGGGGATCGAGACCCAGTACTTC.

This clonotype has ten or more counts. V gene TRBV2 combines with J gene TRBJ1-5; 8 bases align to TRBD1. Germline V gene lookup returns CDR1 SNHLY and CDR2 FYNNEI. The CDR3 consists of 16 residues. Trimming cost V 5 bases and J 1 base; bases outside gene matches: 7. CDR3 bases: TGTGCCAGCAGTCGCGGACAGGGAGGAAGCAATCAGCCCCAGCATTTT. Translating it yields CASSRGQGGSNQPQHF.

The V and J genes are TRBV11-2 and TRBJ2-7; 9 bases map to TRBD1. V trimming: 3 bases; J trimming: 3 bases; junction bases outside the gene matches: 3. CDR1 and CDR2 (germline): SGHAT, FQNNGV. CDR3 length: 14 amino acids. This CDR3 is CASSFWTGDYEQYF. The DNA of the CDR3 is TGTGCCAGCAGCTTTTGGACAGGGGACTACGAGCAGTACTTC.